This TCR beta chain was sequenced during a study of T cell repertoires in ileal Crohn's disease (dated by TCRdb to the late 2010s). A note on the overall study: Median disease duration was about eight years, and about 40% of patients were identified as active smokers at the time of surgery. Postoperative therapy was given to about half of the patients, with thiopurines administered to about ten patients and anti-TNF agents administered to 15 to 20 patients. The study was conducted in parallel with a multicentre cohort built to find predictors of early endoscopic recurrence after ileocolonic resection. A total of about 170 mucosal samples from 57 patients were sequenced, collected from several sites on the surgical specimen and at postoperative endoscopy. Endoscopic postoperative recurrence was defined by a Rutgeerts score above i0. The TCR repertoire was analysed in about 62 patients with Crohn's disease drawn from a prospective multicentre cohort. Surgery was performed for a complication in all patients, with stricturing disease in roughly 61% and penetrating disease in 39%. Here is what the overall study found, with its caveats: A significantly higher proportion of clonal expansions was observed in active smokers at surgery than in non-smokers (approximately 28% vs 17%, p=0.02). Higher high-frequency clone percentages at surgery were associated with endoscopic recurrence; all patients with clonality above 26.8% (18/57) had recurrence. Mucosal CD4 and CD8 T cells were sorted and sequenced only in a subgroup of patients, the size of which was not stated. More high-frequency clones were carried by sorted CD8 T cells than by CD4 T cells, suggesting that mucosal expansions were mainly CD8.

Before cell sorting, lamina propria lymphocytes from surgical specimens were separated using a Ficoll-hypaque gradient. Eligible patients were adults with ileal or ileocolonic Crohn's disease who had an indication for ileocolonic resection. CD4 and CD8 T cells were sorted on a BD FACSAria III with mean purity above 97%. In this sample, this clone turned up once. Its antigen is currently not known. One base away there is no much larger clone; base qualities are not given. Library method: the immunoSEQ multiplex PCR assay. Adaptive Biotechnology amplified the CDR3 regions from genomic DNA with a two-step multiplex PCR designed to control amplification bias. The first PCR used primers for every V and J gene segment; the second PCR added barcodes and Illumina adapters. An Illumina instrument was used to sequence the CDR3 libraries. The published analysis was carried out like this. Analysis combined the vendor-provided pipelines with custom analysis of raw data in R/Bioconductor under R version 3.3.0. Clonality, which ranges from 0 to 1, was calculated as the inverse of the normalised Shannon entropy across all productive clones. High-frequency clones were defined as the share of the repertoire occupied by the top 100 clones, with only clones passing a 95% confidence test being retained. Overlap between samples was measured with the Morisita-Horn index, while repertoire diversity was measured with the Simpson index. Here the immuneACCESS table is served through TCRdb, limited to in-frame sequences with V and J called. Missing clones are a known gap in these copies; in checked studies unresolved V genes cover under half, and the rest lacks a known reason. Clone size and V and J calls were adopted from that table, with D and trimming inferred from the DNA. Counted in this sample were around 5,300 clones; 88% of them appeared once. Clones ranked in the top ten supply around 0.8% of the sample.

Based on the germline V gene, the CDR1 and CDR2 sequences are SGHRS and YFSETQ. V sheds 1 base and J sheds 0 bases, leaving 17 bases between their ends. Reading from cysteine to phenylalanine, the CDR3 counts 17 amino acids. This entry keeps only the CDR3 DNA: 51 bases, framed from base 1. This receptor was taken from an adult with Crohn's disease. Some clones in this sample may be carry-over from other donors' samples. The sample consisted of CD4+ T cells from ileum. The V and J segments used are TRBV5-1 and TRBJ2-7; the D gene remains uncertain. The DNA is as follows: TGCGCCAGCAGCTTGATCGGGTCAGCGAGAAGCTCCTACGAGCAGTACTTC. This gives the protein CASSLIGSARSSYEQYF.